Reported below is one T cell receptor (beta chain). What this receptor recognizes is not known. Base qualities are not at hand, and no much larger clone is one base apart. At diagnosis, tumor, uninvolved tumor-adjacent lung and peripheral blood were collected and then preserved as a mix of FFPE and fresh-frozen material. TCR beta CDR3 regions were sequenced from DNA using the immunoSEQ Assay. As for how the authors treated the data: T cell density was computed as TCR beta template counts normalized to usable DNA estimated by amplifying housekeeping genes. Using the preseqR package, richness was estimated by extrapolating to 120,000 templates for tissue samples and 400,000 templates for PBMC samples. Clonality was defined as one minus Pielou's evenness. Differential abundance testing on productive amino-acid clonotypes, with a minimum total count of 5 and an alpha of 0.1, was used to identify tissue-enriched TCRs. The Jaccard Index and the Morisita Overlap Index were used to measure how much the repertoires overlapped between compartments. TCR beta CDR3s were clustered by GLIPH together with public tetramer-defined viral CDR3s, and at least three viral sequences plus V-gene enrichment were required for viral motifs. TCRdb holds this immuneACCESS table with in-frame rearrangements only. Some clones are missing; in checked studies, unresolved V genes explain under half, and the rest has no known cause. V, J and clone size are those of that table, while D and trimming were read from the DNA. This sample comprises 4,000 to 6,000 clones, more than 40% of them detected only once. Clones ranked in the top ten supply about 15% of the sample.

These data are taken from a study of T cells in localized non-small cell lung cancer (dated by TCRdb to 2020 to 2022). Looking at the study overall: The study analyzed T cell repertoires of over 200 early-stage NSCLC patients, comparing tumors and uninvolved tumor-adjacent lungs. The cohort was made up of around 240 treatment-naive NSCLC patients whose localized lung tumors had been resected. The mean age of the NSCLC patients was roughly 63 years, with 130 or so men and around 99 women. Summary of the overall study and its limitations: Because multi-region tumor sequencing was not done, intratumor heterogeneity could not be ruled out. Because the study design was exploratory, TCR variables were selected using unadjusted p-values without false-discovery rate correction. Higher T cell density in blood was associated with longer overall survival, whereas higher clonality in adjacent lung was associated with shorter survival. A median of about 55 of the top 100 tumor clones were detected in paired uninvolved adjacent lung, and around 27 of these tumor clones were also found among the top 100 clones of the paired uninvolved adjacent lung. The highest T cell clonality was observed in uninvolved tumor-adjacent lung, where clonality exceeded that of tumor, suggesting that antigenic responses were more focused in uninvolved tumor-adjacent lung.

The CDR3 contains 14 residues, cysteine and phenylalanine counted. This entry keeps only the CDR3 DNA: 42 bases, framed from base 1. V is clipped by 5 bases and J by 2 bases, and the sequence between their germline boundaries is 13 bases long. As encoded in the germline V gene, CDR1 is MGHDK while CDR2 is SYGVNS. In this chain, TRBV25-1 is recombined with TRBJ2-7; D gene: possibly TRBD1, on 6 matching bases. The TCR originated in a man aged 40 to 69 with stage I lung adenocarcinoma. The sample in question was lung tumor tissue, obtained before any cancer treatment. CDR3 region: CASSPGQKTYEQYF. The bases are TGTGCCAGCAGTCCGGGACAAAAAACCTACGAGCAGTACTTC.